This T cell receptor (beta chain) was recorded in a study of T-cell reconstitution after alpha-beta-depleted transplantation in children. For TCRbeta, the library was prepared with unique molecular identifiers. TCRdb recomputed calls from the PCR reads with MiXCR, one row per CDR3 protein. This table holds 100,000 or so distinct CDR3 sequences, 9% to 15% found once. This clonotype was detected ten times or more. Germline CDR1 and CDR2: SGHTA and FQGTGA. This CDR3 is 15 amino acids long. V lost 2 bases to trimming and J lost 2 bases; unmatched junction nucleotides: 4. Here the sequenced sample was PBMCs from the stem cell graft donor, taken from the stem cell graft. The rearrangement joins TRBV7-3 to TRBJ2-3; 7 nucleotides agree with TRBD2. This clonotype was obtained from a human donor who donated a stem cell graft to a child with inherited bone marrow failure. The CDR3 nucleotides read TGTGCCAGCAGCTTAGCGGGAGACCTCACAGATACGCAGTATTTT. Translation: CASSLAGDLTDTQYF.